These 9 T cell receptor beta chains originate from one sample sequenced in a study of shared clonotypes between healthy human individuals. Profiled with immunoSEQ multiplex PCR; TCRdb holds only in-frame clones, not every one. The data show 950,000 to 1,100,000 clones, around four fifths seen once. Material: memory CD4+ T cells sorted from blood. The subset here: CD45RA-negative fraction. These receptors were taken from a man aged 18 to 30 in good health.

This clone was counted ten times or more. The CDR3 coding sequence is TGCGCCAGCAGCCCGACGGACTCCTTCTCTGGAAACACCATATATTTT. Protein product: CASSPTDSFSGNTIYF. The chain couples TRBV5-1 to TRBJ1-3; D uncertain. Trimming removed 4 bases at V and 0 bases at J, with 14 bases between. This CDR3 is 16 amino acids long. From germline, CDR1 is SGHRS and CDR2 YFSETQ.

This clone was recorded once. CDR3 sequence: CASIPQGAHEQYF. Here the CDR3 DNA reads TGTGCCAGCATTCCTCAGGGGGCCCACGAGCAGTACTTC. The V gene is TRBV5-4, the J gene TRBJ2-7, with 8 bases identical to TRBD1. V lost 6 bases and J lost 5; bases outside the gene matches: 7. The germline gives CDR1 SGHNT, CDR2 YYREEE (reference sequence). CDR3 length equals 13 residues. Complete variable domain (other parts from reference TRBV5-4 and TRBJ2-7): ETGVTQSPTHLIKTRGQQVTLRCSSQSGHNTVSWYQQALGQGPQFIFQYYREEENGRGNFPPRFSGLQFPNYSSELNVNALELDDSALYLCASIPQGAHEQYFGPGTRLTVT.

This clone was seen only a few times. The V and J genes are TRBV6-4 and TRBJ1-1; the D gene is possibly TRBD1 (5 bases). Per germline, CDR1 MRHNA and CDR2 SNTAGT. Between the trimmed V and J ends, which lost 7 bases and 3 bases, there was a span of 15 bases. This CDR3 has 14 amino acids. DNA for the CDR3: TGTGCCAGCATCGGGGACGCCGAGGACACTGAAGCTTTCTTT. Protein product: CASIGDAEDTEAFF.

This clone was counted between two and nine times. Other DNA sequences from this sample encode an identical CDR3 as well. This chain connects TRBV20-1 to TRBJ2-5; D perhaps matches TRBD1 (6 bases). Germline V CDR1 and CDR2: DFQATT, SNEGSKA (reference sequence). The V and J ends lost 5 bases and 5 bases respectively, with 9 bases between them. CDR3 length equals 11 residues. This chain's CDR3 is CSAVRGETQYF. The DNA for the CDR3 is TGCAGTGCTGTAAGGGGGGAGACCCAGTACTTC.

This clone occurred a few times. The CDR3 sequence is CASSEGFSKTEAFF. The CDR3 DNA is TGTGCCAGCAGCGAGGGGTTCTCCAAGACTGAAGCTTTCTTT. This chain uses TRBV2 with TRBJ1-1; a weak D match, TRBD1 (5 bases). Trimming stripped 6 bases from V and 5 bases from J, with 16 bases between. Germline values: CDR1 SNHLY, CDR2 FYNNEI. The CDR3 covers 14 residues.

V and J are TRBV5-1 and TRBJ2-3; D might be TRBD2 (6 bases). Germline V lookup: CDR1 SGHRS, CDR2 YFSETQ. V was cut by 7 bases and J by 2 bases, with 23 bases left in between. This CDR3 spans 17 amino acids. CDR3 protein: CASAPGSPMGSTDTQYF. DNA of the CDR3: TGCGCCAGCGCCCCCGGGAGTCCAATGGGGTCCACAGATACGCAGTATTTT. The complete variable domain, with remaining parts taken from reference TRBV5-1 and TRBJ2-3, reads KAGVTQTPRYLIKTRGQQVTLSCSPISGHRSVSWYQQTPGQGLQFLFEYFSETQRNKGNFPGRFSGRQFSNSRSEMNVSTLELGDSALYLCASAPGSPMGSTDTQYFGPGTRLTVL.

CDR3 in amino acids: CASSPYDRGMGGYTF. For the CDR3, the DNA is TGTGCCAGCTCACCATACGACAGGGGGATGGGTGGCTACACCTTC. The chain joins TRBV18 to TRBJ1-2, with 9 bases that match TRBD1. The CDR3 is 15 residues long. Germline V gene lookup returns CDR1 KGHSH and CDR2 LQKENI. With V trimmed by 2 bases and J by 7 bases, 8 bases remained unmatched.

The chain joins TRBV27 to TRBJ2-7, with TRBD1 as a possible D gene (5 bases). Trimming took off 1 base at V and 0 bases at J, with 7 bases between the two ends. The CDR3 contains 14 residues. CDR1 MNHEY and CDR2 SMNVEV come from the germline V gene (reference sequence). The CDR3 region has the DNA TGTGCCAGCAGTTTATACAGGAACTCCTACGAGCAGTACTTC. This gives the protein CASSLYRNSYEQYF.

The chain links TRBV7-2 to TRBJ1-4; 7 bases map to TRBD1. This CDR3 comprises 15 residues. Germline V gene sequence: CDR1 SGHTA, CDR2 FQGNSA. J was trimmed by 5 bases and V by 3 bases; bases with no gene match: 6. CDR3 sequence (DNA): TGTGCCAGCAGCTTGTTACAGGGGAGGAATGAAAAACTGTTTTTT. Protein sequence: CASSLLQGRNEKLFF.